Below, one T cell receptor (beta chain) is given with its context. The germline gene is not matched at one end of the junction; a read error may be the cause. Assay: immunoSEQ multiplex PCR; the TCRdb copy retains only in-frame clones and omits some. The table shows roughly 60,000 clones, with 86% occurring only once. The sample comes from a study of OX40 agonist ivuxolimab in advanced cancers. On the study more broadly: In this trial design, patients received ivuxolimab intravenously at 0.01 to 10 mg/kg every 2 weeks. Anti-PD-1, anti-PD-L1 or anti-CTLA-4 therapy given earlier was allowed, and approximately 40% had some.

It was autoimmune disease history or systemic immunosuppression that excluded patients. This CDR3 contains 15 residues. CDR1 and CDR2 (germline): SSHAT, FNYEAQ (reference sequence). The TCR comes from an adult with an advanced solid tumor such as melanoma, head and neck, liver or kidney cancer. This specimen was CD4+ or CD8+ T cells sorted from blood, taken in a trial of the OX40 agonist ivuxolimab. The J gene is TRBJ2-5, the V gene TRBV7-7; 12 bases line up with TRBD1. Here the CDR3 DNA reads TGTGCTAGCAGCCTAGGGACAGGGGGCTTGGAGACCCAGTACTTC. It encodes CASSLGTGGLETQYF.